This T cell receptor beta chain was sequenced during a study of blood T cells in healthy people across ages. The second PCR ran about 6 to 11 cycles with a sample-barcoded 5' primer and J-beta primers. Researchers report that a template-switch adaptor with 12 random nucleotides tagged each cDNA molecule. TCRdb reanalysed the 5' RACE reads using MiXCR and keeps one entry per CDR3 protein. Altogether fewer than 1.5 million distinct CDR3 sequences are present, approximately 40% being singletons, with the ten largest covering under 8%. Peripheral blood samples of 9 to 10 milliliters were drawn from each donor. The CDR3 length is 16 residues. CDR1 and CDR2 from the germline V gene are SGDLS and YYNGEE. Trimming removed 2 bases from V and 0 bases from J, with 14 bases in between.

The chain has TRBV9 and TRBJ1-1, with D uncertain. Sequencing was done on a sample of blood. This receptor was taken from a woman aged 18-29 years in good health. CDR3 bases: TGTGCCAGCAGCGTTTACGACCGAACCATGAACACTGAAGCTTTCTTT. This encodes CASSVYDRTMNTEAFF.